Sequencing of this TCR beta chain was carried out in a study of blood T cell repertoires in COVID-19. For the study at large: PBMCs, B-cell-depleted T cells, or T cells provided the cDNA or gDNA that made up the material.

TCRdb keeps only in-frame clones here, not all; method: immunoSEQ multiplex PCR. The table includes tens of thousands of clones, around 87% detected once. Per germline, CDR1 MNHEY and CDR2 SVGAGI. V lost 6 bases and J lost 10, with 21 bases in between. The CDR3 is made up of 14 amino acids. Material for sequencing was peripheral blood. The receptor was isolated from a middle-aged man with acute or convalescent COVID-19. The chain employs TRBV6-5 and TRBJ1-1; D unresolved. CDR3 residues: CASSDGRRTEGAFF. The CDR3 bases are TGTGCCAGCAGCGACGGACGGAGGACCGAAGGAGCTTTCTTT.